The rows below give T cell receptor beta chains drawn from one sample of a study of OX40 agonist ivuxolimab in advanced cancers. Produced via immunoSEQ multiplex PCR; TCRdb's table is partial and in-frame only. Counted here are around 84,000 clones, roughly 80% occurring once; the ten biggest clones make up around 0.49%. The material was CD4+ or CD8+ T cells sorted from blood, obtained in a trial of the OX40 agonist ivuxolimab. These TCRs come from an adult with an advanced solid tumor such as melanoma, head and neck, liver or kidney cancer. Both conserved end residues are part of each CDR3. Each record gives: V gene, clone size, J gene, D gene, CDR3 DNA, CDR3 protein. D genes are given only for firm matches. Not all rows give a size; the values are once, few, many and, for expanded clones, a class.

TRBV4-1,few,TRBJ2-2,-,TGCGCCAGCAGCCAAGCCACAATTGCTACTTATAGACGGTTCACCGGGGAGCTGTTTTTT,CASSQATIATYRRFTGELFF
TRBV5-1,-,TRBJ1-2,TRBD1,TGCGCCAGCAGCTTGGTTCCGGACAGGGAGTATGGCTACACCTTC,CASSLVPDREYGYTF
TRBV10-3,-,TRBJ2-6,TRBD1,TGTGCCATCAGCCGGGACAGGGTCTACTCTGGGGCCAACGTCCTGACTTTC,CAISRDRVYSGANVLTF
TRBV6-6,once,TRBJ1-6,TRBD1,TGTGCCAGCAGTCGGGACAGGGAGAAGTCACCCCTCCACTTT,CASSRDREKSPLHF
TRBV12-5,-,TRBJ1-1,-,TGTGCTAGTGGTTTCGGCATGGAGACTGAAGCTTTCTTT,CASGFGMETEAFF
TRBV7-2,-,TRBJ1-1,-,TGTGCCAGCAGCTTAGCTTGGGGGAACACTGAAGCTTTCTTT,CASSLAWGNTEAFF
TRBV5-1,-,TRBJ2-7,TRBD2,TGCGCCAGCAGCTTGGCTCTAGCGGGAGTAGCAGGCGAGCAGTACTTC,CASSLALAGVAGEQYF
TRBV9,-,TRBJ1-3,-,TGTGCCAGCAGCGTAGGGGGGGAACTCTCTGGAAACACCATATATTTT,CASSVGGELSGNTIYF
TRBV7-2,once,TRBJ2-1,-,TGTGCCAGCAGGCAGCCGGGCCCATACAATGAGCAGTTCTTC,CASRQPGPYNEQFF
TRBV2,-,TRBJ2-7,TRBD1,TGTGCCAGCAGTAATCAATGGGACAGGGCGAATGAGCAGTACTTC,CASSNQWDRANEQYF
TRBV7-2,-,TRBJ1-3,TRBD1,TGTGCCAGCAGCCGGGGACAGACCGGAAACACCATATATTTT,CASSRGQTGNTIYF
TRBV28,-,TRBJ1-4,-,TGTGCCAGCAGCCAACCCATTGTGGGGTCGCGGGAAAAACTGTTTTTT,CASSQPIVGSREKLFF
TRBV7-9,-,TRBJ1-1,TRBD1,TGTGCCAGCAGCTTTCGGGACAGGGAGGGGACTGAAGCTTTCTTT,CASSFRDREGTEAFF
TRBV28,-,TRBJ1-1,-,TGTGCCACGAGGAGGACTGAAGCTTTCTTT,CATRRTEAFF
TRBV28,-,TRBJ1-5,-,TGTGCCAGCAACCAAGGGGGGAGCAATCAGCCCCAGCATTTT,CASNQGGSNQPQHF
TRBV7-2,-,TRBJ2-5,TRBD2,TGTGCCAGCAGCTCATATAGCGGGAGTCAAGAGACCCAGTACTTC,CASSSYSGSQETQYF
TRBV7-2,few,TRBJ2-3,-,TGTGCCAGCAGTTTTCTGAGGGTCCGGCGTGCAGATACGCAGTATTTT,CASSFLRVRRADTQYF
TRBV19,-,TRBJ2-2,TRBD1,TGTGCCAGTAGTATAGTCCACCAGGGGGAGAACACCGGGGAGCTGTTTTTT,CASSIVHQGENTGELFF
TRBV7-2,-,TRBJ2-1,TRBD2,TGTGCCAGCAGCTTAGCCCCGACTAGCGGGGGGGGAAATGAGCAGTTCTTC,CASSLAPTSGGGNEQFF
TRBV29-1,few,TRBJ2-3,TRBD2,TGCAGCGTTGAAGAAATCCGTTACGGACTAGGAAGGAGGGAACGCGGGGGAGATACGCAGTATTTT,CSVEEIRYGLGRRERGGDTQYF
TRBV6-1,-,TRBJ1-1,-,TGTGCCAGCAGTGAAATGGGAGCAGGTATGGCTGAAGCTTTCTTT,CASSEMGAGMAEAFF
TRBV11-2,-,TRBJ2-1,-,TGTGCCAGCAGCTTAGCGTACAATGAGCAGTTCTTC,CASSLAYNEQFF
TRBV9,-,TRBJ2-7,-,TGTGCCAGCAGCGTAGACGGATCCTACGAGCAGTACTTC,CASSVDGSYEQYF
TRBV10-3,-,TRBJ1-3,-,TGTGCCATCAGTGAGTCGGGAGGGAGCGGAAACACCATATATTTT,CAISESGGSGNTIYF
TRBV7-2,-,TRBJ2-1,-,TGTGCCAGCAGCTTGAGCGGATGGGGGAATGAGCAGTTCTTC,CASSLSGWGNEQFF
TRBV5-4,-,TRBJ2-3,TRBD2,TGTGCCAGCAGCTCGGCCGGGACTAGCGGGGGGGGAGATACGCAGTATTTT,CASSSAGTSGGGDTQYF
TRBV10-2,-,TRBJ2-7,-,TGCGCCAGCAGTGAGTTTCGACAGGAGCAGTACTTC,CASSEFRQEQYF
TRBV7-2,-,TRBJ1-1,-,TGTGCCAGCAGCGTTGACAGGAACACTGAAGCTTTCTTT,CASSVDRNTEAFF
TRBV12-5,-,TRBJ1-2,TRBD1,TGTGCTAGTGGCCCGGACAGGGGCAACGGGGGCTACACCTTC,CASGPDRGNGGYTF
TRBV6-5,-,TRBJ2-3,TRBD2,TGTGCCAGCAGTTTGGGACTAGCCTTTTCGGATACGCAGTATTTT,CASSLGLAFSDTQYF
TRBV2,-,TRBJ1-4,-,TGTGCCAGCCGAGTGAGGGGGGGAGAAAAACTGTTTTTT,CASRVRGGEKLFF